This T cell receptor beta chain was sequenced during a study of blood T cell repertoires in COVID-19. Overall study: Samples taken during acute and convalescent COVID-19 were collected in the United States, Italy and Spain. The cDNA or gDNA used as material had been derived from T cells, B-cell-depleted T cells, or PBMCs.

CDR3 size: 16 residues. Germline trimming cut 4 bases from V and 4 bases from J; bases unmatched to any gene: 5. Germline CDR1 reads LGHDT; CDR2 reads YNNKEL (reference sequence). The method was immunoSEQ multiplex PCR; TCRdb's version includes in-frame clones alone and lacks a portion of them. The sample has around 190,000 clones, 70% to 90% seen once. J is TRBJ2-2 and V is TRBV3-1 (or the pseudogene TRBV3-2); 11 nucleotides align to TRBD2. This clonotype was sampled from a man aged 18 to 30 who had recovered from COVID-19. Sequenced material: peripheral blood. The CDR3 sequence: CASSRRLAGSTGELFF. CDR3 sequence (DNA): TGTGCCAGCAGCCGGAGACTAGCGGGATCCACCGGGGAGCTGTTTTTT.